The 9 T cell receptor beta chains reported below all come from one sample, sequenced in a study of blood T cell repertoires in COVID-19. Using immunoSEQ multiplex PCR, the repertoire was profiled, and TCRdb retains in-frame clones only, with some absent. The table records around 100,000 clones, roughly 91% of them present only once. The sequenced sample consisted of peripheral blood. The source of these receptors is a human donor in a cohort sampled during active COVID-19.

This clone was seen more than once but under ten times. The V gene is TRBV2, the J gene TRBJ1-1; 10 positions match TRBD1. V lost 6 bases, J lost 4 bases, and 14 bases stayed unmatched. This CDR3 spans 17 amino acids. Germline CDR1 SNHLY, CDR2 FYNNEI. CDR3 sequence: CASSATGTGAGVTEAFF. As DNA, the CDR3 is TGTGCCAGCAGCGCGACCGGGACAGGGGCGGGGGTCACTGAAGCTTTCTTT. The whole variable domain, remainder taken from reference TRBV2 and TRBJ1-1, is EPEVTQTPSHQVTQMGQEVILRCVPISNHLYFYWYRQILGQKVEFLVSFYNNEISEKSEIFDDQFSVERPDGSNFTLKIRSTKLEDSAMYFCASSATGTGAGVTEAFFGQGTRLTVV.

This chain uses TRBV7-2 with TRBJ2-1; TRBD2 aligns across 10 bases. CDR1 SGHTA and CDR2 FQGNSA come from the germline V gene. This CDR3 spans 17 amino acids. Trimming removed 5 bases from V and 8 bases from J; junction bases left unmatched: 15. Here the CDR3 DNA reads TGTGCCAGCAGCCCCCGAACCGGGACTAGCGCGCGGTATGAGCAGTTCTTC. Amino acids: CASSPRTGTSARYEQFF.

The CDR3 here is CASSFGQPAYEQYF. The CDR3 DNA is TGTGCCAGCAGCTTTGGACAGCCAGCCTACGAGCAGTACTTC. The genes are TRBV7-9 and TRBJ2-7; maybe TRBD1 (6 bases). The CDR3 totals 14 residues. Trimming took 3 bases from V and 2 from J, leaving 11 bases between them. The germline gives CDR1 SEHNR, CDR2 FQNEAQ (reference sequence). Full variable domain (rest looked up from reference TRBV7-9 and TRBJ2-7): DTGVSQNPRHKITKRGQNVTFRCDPISEHNRLYWYRQTLGQGPEFLTYFQNEAQLEKSRLLSDRFSAERPKGSFSTLEIQRTEQGDSAMYLCASSFGQPAYEQYFGPGTRLTVT.

The gene calls are TRBV6-4 and TRBJ2-3; D unclear. Germline-derived CDR1 and CDR2 are MRHNA and SNTAGT. The CDR3 consists of 13 residues. V shed 2 bases and J shed 3 bases, with 6 bases lying between them. CDR3 sequence (DNA): TGTGCCAGCAGTGACGGGCCAACAGATACGCAGTATTTT. This codes for CASSDGPTDTQYF.

The V gene is TRBV6-4, the J gene TRBJ2-1; 9 nucleotides line up with TRBD2. V shed 4 bases, J shed 5 bases, and the junction held 6 bases outside the gene matches. The CDR3 consists of 15 residues. Per the germline V gene, CDR1 is MRHNA and CDR2 is SNTAGT. This CDR3 is CASSAGTSQHNEQFF. CDR3 in DNA: TGTGCCAGCAGTGCCGGGACTAGCCAACACAATGAGCAGTTCTTC.

Notes on this clone: The CDR3 ends on some other residue instead of the conserved phenylalanine or tryptophan, so this is likely a read error. The chain employs TRBV18 and TRBJ2-7; maybe TRBD1 (6 bases). This CDR3 contains 17 residues. Germline CDR1 is KGHSH and CDR2 is LQKENI. V was clipped by 2 bases and J by 7 bases, with 24 bases between them. CDR3 loop: CASSPSVRTDFFGEQYS. The CDR3 nucleotides read TGTGCCAGCTCACCATCCGTAAGGACAGATTTTTTCGGGGAGCAGTACTCC.

The gene calls are TRBV19 and TRBJ1-2; maybe TRBD1 (6 bases). Trimming pared 7 bases from V and 4 bases from J, leaving 16 bases between. The germline CDR1 and CDR2 sequences are LNHDA and SQIVND (reference sequence). CDR3 size: 14 residues. For the CDR3, the DNA is TGTGCCAGTACCTATCTAGGGGGTTCCTATGGCTACACCTTC. It codes for CASTYLGGSYGYTF.

V and J are TRBV6-2 or TRBV6-3 and TRBJ1-1; no firm D call. CDR1 MNHEY and CDR2 SVGEGT come from the germline V gene. Trimming pared 0 bases from V and 7 bases from J, leaving 9 bases between. CDR3 size: 13 residues. CDR3 nucleotide sequence: TGTGCCAGCAGTTACTCGGTACCAGTTGAAGCTTTCTTT. Residues: CASSYSVPVEAFF.

The V call is TRBV6-5, the J call TRBJ1-1, with TRBD1 identical over 8 bases. This CDR3 is built from 15 residues. Germline lookup yields CDR1 MNHEY and CDR2 SVGAGI. With 3 bases clipped from V and 6 bases from J, the junction kept 9 bases outside the gene matches. The CDR3 coding sequence is TGTGCCAGCAGTTATCCAGGGGGCAGGAGCGCTGAAGCTTTCTTT. It encodes CASSYPGGRSAEAFF.